This TCR beta chain appears in the sequencing data of a study of Ad26.COV2.S vaccination and SARS-CoV-2 variants. The treatment here: about 20 received Ad26.COV2.S at low or high dose, single or two shots; about 5 received placebo; per-sample allocation not given. Day 63 after the first injection of vaccine or placebo was the sampling time. V shed 2 bases and J shed 6 bases, with 13 bases lying between them. Germline-derived CDR1 and CDR2 are KGHSH and LQKENI. This CDR3 has 15 residues. TCRdb's copy holds only in-frame clones and misses some; the assay was immunoSEQ multiplex PCR. The sample lists about 680,000 clones; 80% to 90% were seen once.

The chain combines TRBV18 with TRBJ2-2; D is perhaps TRBD1 (5 bases). The sequence came from a person aged 18-60 years who received the Ad26.COV2.S COVID-19 vaccine or a placebo. The starting material was peripheral blood, obtained in a trial of Ad26.COV2.S vaccine versus placebo. The CDR3 DNA sequence: TGTGCCAGCTCACCATCCTCAGGGTGGTCCGGGGAGCTGTTTTTT. It translates to CASSPSSGWSGELFF.